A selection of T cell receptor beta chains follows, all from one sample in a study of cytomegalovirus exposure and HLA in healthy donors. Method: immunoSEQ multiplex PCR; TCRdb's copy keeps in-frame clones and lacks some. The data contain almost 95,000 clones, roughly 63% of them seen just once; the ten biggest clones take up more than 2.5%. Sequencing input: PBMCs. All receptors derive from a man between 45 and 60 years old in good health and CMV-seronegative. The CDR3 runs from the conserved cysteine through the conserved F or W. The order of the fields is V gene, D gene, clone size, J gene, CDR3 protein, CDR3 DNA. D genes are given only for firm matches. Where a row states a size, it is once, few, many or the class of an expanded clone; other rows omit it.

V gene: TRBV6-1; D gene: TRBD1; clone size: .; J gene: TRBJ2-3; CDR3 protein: CASYRGSDTQYF; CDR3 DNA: TGTGCCAGCTACAGGGGCTCAGATACGCAGTATTTT
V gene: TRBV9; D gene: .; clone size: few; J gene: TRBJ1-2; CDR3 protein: CASSDPRGVYGYTF; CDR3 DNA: TGTGCCAGCAGCGATCCCAGGGGCGTCTATGGCTACACCTTC
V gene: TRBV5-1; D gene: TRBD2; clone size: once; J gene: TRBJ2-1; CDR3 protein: CASSFRLAGSSYNEQFF; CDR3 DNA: TGCGCCAGCAGCTTCCGGCTAGCGGGGAGCTCCTACAATGAGCAGTTCTTC
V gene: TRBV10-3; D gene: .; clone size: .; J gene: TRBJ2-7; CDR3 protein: CAISEPRTAYEQYF; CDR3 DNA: TGTGCCATCAGTGAGCCGCGGACAGCCTACGAGCAGTACTTC
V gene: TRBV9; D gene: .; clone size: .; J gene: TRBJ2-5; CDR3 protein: CASSVGPTTETQYF; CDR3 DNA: TGTGCCAGCAGCGTAGGGCCAACTACGGAGACCCAGTACTTC
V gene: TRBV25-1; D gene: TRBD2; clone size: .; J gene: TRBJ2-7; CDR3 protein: CASLGLAARGEQYF; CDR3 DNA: TGTGCCAGCCTGGGGCTAGCGGCTCGGGGGGAGCAGTACTTC
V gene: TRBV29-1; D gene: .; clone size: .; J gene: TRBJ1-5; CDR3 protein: CSVGVEGQPQHF; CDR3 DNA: TGCAGCGTTGGAGTCGAGGGCCAGCCCCAGCATTTT
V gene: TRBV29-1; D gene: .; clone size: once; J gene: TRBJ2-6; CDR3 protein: CSVLGGGSGANVLTF; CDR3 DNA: TGCAGCGTGCTGGGGGGTGGCTCTGGGGCCAACGTCCTGACTTTC
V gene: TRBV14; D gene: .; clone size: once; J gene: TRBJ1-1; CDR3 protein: CASSQSPSRNTEAFF; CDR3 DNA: TGTGCCAGCAGCCAATCCCCAAGTAGAAACACTGAAGCTTTCTTT
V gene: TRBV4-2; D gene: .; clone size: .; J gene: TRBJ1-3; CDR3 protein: CASSQDPESSGNTIYF; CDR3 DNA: TGTGCCAGCAGCCAAGATCCTGAGAGCTCTGGAAACACCATATATTTT
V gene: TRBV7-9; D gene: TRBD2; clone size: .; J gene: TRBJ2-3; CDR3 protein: CASSLSGTVDTQYF; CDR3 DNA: TGTGCCAGCAGTTTAAGCGGGACGGTAGATACGCAGTATTTT
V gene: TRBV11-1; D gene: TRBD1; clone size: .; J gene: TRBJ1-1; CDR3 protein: CASSLVWWGTDEAFF; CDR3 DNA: TGTGCCAGCAGCTTAGTTTGGTGGGGGACAGATGAAGCTTTCTTT
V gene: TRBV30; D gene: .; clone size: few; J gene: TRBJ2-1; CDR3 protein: CAWSGTDFQFF; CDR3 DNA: TGTGCCTGGAGTGGGACTGATTTTCAGTTCTTC
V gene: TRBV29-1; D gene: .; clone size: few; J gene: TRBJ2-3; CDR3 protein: CSVETPQRDTQYF; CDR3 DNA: TGCAGCGTTGAGACCCCACAGAGAGATACGCAGTATTTT
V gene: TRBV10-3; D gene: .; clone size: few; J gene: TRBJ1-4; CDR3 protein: CATSQDEKLFF; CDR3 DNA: TGTGCCACGAGCCAAGATGAAAAACTGTTTTTT
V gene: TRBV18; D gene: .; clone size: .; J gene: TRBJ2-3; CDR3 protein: CASSPEDSTDTQYF; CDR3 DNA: TGTGCCAGCTCACCCGAGGATAGCACAGATACGCAGTATTTT
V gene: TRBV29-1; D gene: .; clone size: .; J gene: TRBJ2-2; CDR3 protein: CSVGLAVADTGELFF; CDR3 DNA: TGCAGCGTTGGACTGGCGGTTGCGGACACCGGGGAGCTGTTTTTT
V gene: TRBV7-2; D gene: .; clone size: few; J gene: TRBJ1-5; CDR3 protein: CASSSDSLNQPQHF; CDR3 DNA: TGTGCCAGCAGCTCAGACAGTCTCAATCAGCCCCAGCATTTT
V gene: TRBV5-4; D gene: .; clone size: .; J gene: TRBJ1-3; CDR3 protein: CASSRAGPQGGNTIYF; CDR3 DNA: TGTGCCAGCAGCCGGGCGGGGCCGCAGGGCGGAAACACCATATATTTT
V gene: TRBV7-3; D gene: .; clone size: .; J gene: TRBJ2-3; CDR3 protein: CASSLLGPADTQYF; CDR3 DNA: TGTGCCAGCAGCTTATTGGGCCCCGCAGATACGCAGTATTTT
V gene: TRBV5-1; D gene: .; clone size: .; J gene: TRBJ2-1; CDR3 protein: CASGRDTIYNEQFF; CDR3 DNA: TGCGCCAGCGGACGGGACACCATTTACAATGAGCAGTTCTTC
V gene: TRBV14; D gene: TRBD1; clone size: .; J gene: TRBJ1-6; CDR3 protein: CASSQGQSASLHF; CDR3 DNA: TGTGCCAGCAGCCAGGGACAGAGTGCATCCCTCCACTTT
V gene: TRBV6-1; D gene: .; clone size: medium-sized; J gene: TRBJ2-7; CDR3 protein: CASSEIPLEQYF; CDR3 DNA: TGTGCCAGCAGTGAAATTCCTCTCGAGCAGTACTTC
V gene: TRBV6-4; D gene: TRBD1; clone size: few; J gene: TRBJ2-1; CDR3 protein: CASTVEGGIYNEQFF; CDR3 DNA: TGTGCCAGCACAGTCGAAGGGGGCATATACAATGAGCAGTTCTTC
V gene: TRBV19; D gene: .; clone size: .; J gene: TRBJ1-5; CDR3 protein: CASSIDSYRATDQPQHF; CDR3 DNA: TGTGCCAGTAGTATAGATTCCTACAGGGCCACCGATCAGCCCCAGCATTTT
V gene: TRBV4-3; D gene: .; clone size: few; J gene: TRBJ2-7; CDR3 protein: CASSLEPMSYEQYF; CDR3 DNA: TGCGCCAGCAGCCTCGAGCCCATGTCCTACGAGCAGTACTTC
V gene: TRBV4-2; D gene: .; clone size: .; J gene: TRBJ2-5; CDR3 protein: CASSQDGITGGETQYF; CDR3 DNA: TGTGCCAGCAGCCAAGATGGGATAACAGGCGGAGAGACCCAGTACTTC
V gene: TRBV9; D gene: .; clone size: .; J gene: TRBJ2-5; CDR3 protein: CASGAGPQETQYF; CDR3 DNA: TGTGCCAGCGGGGCGGGGCCCCAAGAGACCCAGTACTTC
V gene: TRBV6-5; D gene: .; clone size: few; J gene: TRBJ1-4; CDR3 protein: CASSSRIIEKLFF; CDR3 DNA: TGTGCCAGCAGTTCCAGGATCATCGAAAAACTGTTTTTT
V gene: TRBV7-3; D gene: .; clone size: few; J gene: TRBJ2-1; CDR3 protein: CASSLRGGGNEQFF; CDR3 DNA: TGTGCCAGCAGCTTAAGGGGTGGGGGGAATGAGCAGTTCTTC
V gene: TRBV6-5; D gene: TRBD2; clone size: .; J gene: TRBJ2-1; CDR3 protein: CASGGLAGTYNEQFF; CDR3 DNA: TGTGCCAGCGGCGGACTAGCGGGAACCTACAATGAGCAGTTCTTC
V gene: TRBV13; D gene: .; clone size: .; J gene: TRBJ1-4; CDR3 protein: CASSFWTAEKLFF; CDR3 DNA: TGTGCCAGCAGCTTTTGGACAGCTGAAAAACTGTTTTTT
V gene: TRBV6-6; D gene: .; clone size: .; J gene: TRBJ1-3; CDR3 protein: CASTPRGNTIYF; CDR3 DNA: TGTGCCAGCACCCCCCGTGGAAACACCATATATTTT
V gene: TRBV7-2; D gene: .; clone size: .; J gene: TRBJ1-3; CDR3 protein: CASSFPPSGNTIYF; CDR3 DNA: TGTGCCAGCAGCTTCCCCCCGAGTGGAAACACCATATATTTT
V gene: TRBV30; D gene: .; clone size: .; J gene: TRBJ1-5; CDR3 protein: CAWRPPGHPWGPQHF; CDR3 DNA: TGTGCCTGGAGGCCCCCGGGACACCCGTGGGGGCCCCAGCATTTT
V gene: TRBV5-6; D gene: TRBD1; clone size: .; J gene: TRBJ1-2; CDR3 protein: CASTTRQGFGYTF; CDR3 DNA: TGTGCCAGCACCACCCGACAGGGTTTTGGCTACACCTTC
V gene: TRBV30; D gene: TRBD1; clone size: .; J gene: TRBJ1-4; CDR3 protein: CAWQTGGSSEKLFF; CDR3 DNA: TGTGCCTGGCAAACAGGGGGCTCATCCGAAAAACTGTTTTTT
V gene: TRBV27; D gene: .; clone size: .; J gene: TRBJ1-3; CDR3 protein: CASSFRYGPTVGNTIYF; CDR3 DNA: TGTGCCAGCAGTTTTCGATATGGTCCGACAGTTGGAAACACCATATATTTT
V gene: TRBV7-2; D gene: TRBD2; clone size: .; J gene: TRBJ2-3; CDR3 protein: CASSLALGLAGGPDTQYF; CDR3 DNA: TGTGCCAGCAGCTTAGCCCTGGGGCTAGCGGGGGGCCCAGATACGCAGTATTTT
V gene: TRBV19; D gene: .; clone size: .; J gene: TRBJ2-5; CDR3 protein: CASSSTALRSETQYF; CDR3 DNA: TGTGCCAGTAGTTCCACCGCCCTGCGGTCAGAGACCCAGTACTTC
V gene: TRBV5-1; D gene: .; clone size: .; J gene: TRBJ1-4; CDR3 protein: CASSLAVEALATNEKLFF; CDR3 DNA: TGCGCCAGCAGCTTGGCCGTGGAGGCTTTAGCGACTAATGAAAAACTGTTTTTT
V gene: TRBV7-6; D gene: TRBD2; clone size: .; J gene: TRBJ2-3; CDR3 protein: CASSSRPSGRAVDTQYF; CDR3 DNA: TGTGCCAGCAGCTCCCGGCCTAGCGGGAGGGCCGTAGATACGCAGTATTTT
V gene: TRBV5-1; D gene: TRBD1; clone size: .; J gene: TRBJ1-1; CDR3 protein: CASSLQGGYPGTEAFF; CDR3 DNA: TGCGCCAGCAGCTTGCAAGGGGGCTATCCGGGAACTGAAGCTTTCTTT
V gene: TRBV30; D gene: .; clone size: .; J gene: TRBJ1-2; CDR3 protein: CAWSLYRTAYGYTF; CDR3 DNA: TGTGCCTGGAGCCTATACAGGACAGCCTATGGCTACACCTTC
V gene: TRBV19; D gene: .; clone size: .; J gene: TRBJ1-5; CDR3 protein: CASTKQKGSNQPQHF; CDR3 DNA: TGTGCCAGTACCAAACAGAAAGGTAGCAATCAGCCCCAGCATTTT
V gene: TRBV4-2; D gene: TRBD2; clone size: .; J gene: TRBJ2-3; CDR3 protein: CASSQAYWTSGTTDTQYF; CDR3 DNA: TGTGCCAGCAGCCAAGCCTACTGGACTAGCGGGACCACAGATACGCAGTATTTT
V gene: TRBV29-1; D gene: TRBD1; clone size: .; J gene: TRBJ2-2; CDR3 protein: CSARTGRDPNTGELFF; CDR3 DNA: TGCAGCGCCCGGACAGGGCGGGATCCGAACACCGGGGAGCTGTTTTTT
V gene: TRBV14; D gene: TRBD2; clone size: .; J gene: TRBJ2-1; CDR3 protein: CASSRSSGYNEQFF; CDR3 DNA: TGTGCCAGCAGCCGGTCTAGCGGGTACAATGAGCAGTTCTTC
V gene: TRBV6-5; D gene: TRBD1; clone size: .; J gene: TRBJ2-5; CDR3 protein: CASSSVHRGQETQYF; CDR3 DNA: TGTGCCAGCAGCTCGGTCCACAGGGGCCAAGAGACCCAGTACTTC
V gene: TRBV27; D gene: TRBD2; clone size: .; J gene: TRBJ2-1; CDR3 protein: CASSPAGTGNEQFF; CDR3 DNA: TGTGCCAGCAGCCCAGCGGGAACCGGAAATGAGCAGTTCTTC
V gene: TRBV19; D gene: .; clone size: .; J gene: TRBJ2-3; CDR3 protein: CASSTQGGTDTQYF; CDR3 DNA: TGTGCCAGTAGTACTCAAGGGGGTACAGATACGCAGTATTTT
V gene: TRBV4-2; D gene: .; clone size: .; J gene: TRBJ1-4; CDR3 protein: CASSQEGGLGEKLFF; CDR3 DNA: TGTGCCAGCAGCCAAGAGGGGGGATTGGGAGAAAAACTGTTTTTT
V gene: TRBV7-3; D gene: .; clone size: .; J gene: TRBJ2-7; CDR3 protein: CASSLRERSEQYF; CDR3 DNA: TGTGCCAGCAGCCTGAGGGAACGGTCGGAGCAGTACTTC